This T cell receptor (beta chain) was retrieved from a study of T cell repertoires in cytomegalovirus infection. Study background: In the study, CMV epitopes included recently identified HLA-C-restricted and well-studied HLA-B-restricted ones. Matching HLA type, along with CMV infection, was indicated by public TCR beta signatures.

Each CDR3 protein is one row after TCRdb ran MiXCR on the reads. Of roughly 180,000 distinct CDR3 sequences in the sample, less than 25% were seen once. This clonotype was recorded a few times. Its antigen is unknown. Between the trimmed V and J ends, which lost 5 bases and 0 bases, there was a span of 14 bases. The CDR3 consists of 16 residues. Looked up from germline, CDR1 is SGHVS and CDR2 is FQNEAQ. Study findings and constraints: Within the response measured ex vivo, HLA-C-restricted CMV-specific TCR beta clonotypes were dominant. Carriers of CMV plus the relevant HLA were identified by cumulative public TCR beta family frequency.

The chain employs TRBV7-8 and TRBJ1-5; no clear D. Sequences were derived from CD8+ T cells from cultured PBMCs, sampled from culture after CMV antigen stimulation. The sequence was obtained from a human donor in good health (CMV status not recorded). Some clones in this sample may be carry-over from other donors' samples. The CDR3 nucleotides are TGTGCCAGCAGCCCCGGCGCGCCCTATAGCAATCAGCCCCAGCATTTT. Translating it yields CASSPGAPYSNQPQHF.